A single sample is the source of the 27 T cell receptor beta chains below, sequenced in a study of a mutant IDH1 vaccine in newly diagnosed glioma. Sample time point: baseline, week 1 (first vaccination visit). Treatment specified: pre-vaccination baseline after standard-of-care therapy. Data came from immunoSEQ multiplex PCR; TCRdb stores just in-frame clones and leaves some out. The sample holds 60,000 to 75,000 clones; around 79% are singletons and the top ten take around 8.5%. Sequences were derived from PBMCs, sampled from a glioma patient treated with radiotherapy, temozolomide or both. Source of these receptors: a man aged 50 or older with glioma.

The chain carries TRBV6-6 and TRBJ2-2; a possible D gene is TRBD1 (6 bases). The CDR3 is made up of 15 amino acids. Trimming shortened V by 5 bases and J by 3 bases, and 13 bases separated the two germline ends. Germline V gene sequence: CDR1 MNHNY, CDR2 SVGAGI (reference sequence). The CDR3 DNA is TGTGCCAGCAGTCAGGGACAATTGGACACCGGGGAGCTGTTTTTT. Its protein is CASSQGQLDTGELFF.

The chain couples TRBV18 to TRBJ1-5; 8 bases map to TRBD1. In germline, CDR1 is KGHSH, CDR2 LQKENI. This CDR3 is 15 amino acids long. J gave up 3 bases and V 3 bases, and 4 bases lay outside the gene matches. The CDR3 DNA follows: TGTGCCAGCTCACCTTCGGGACAGGACAATCAGCCCCAGCATTTT. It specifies CASSPSGQDNQPQHF.

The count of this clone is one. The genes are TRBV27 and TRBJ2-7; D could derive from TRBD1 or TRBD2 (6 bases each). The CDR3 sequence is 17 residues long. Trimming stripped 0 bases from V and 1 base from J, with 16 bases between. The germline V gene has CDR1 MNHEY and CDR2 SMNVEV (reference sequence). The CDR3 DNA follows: TGTGCCAGCAGTTTATCCGTGGGGGGCTCTCGATCCTACGAGCAGTACTTC. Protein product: CASSLSVGGSRSYEQYF.

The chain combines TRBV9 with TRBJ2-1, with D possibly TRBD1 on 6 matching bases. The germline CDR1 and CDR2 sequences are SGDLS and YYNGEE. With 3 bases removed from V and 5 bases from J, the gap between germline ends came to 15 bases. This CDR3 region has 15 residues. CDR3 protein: CASSAGENWNNEQFF. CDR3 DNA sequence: TGTGCCAGCAGCGCAGGGGAGAACTGGAACAATGAGCAGTTCTTC.

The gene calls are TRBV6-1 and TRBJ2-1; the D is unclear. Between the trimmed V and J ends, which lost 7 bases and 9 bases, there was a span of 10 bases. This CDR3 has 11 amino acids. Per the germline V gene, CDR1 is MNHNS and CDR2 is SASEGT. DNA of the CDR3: TGTGCCAGCACCCCACAGAGTGAGCAGTTCTTC. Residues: CASTPQSEQFF.

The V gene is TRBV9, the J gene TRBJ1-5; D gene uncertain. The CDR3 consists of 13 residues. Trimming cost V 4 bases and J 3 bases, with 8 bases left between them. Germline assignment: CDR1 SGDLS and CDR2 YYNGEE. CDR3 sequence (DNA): TGTGCCAGCAGCTCTGGGGTCAATCAGCCCCAGCATTTT. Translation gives CASSSGVNQPQHF.

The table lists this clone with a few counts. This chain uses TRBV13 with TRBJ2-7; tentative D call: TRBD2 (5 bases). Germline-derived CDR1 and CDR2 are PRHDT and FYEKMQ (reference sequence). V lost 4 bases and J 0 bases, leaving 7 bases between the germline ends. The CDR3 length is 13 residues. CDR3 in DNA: TGTGCCAGCAGCTCGGGGAACTCCTACGAGCAGTACTTC. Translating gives CASSSGNSYEQYF.

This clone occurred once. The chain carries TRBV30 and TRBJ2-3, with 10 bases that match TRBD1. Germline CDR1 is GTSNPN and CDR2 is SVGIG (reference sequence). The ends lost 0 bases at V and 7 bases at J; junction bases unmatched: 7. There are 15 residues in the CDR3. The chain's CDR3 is CAWSVQGQGSNTQYF. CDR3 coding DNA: TGTGCCTGGAGTGTACAGGGACAGGGGTCAAATACGCAGTATTTT.

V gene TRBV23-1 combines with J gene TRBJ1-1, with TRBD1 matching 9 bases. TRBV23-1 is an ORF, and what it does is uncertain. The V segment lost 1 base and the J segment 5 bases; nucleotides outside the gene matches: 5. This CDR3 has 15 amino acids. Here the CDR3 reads CASSQCWDRETEAFF. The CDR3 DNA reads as TGCGCCAGCAGTCAATGCTGGGACAGGGAAACTGAAGCTTTCTTT.

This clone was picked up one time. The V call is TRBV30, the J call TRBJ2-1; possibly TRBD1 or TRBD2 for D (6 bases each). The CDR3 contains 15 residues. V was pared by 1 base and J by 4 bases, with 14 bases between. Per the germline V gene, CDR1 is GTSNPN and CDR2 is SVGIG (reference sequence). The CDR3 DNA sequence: TGTGCCTGGAGTGGACTAGGCCAGGGGTACAATGAGCAGTTCTTC. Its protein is CAWSGLGQGYNEQFF.

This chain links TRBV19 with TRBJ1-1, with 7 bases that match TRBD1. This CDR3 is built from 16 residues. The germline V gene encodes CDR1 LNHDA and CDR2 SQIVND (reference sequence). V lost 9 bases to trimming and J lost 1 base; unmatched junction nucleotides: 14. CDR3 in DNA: TGTGCCAGCCGTACCCGAGAGGGGGCGGGGAACACTGAAGCTTTCTTT. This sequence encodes CASRTREGAGNTEAFF.

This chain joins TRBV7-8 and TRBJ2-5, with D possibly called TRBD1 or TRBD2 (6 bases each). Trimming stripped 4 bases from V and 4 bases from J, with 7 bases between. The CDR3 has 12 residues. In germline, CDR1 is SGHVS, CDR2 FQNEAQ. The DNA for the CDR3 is TGTGCCAGCAGCTCGGGGGCAGAGACCCAGTACTTC. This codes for CASSSGAETQYF.

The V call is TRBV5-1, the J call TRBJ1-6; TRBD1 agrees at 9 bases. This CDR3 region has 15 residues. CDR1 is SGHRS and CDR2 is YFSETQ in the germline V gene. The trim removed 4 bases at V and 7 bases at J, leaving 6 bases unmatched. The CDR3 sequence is CASSGGQGKNSPLHF. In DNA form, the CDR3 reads TGCGCCAGCAGCGGAGGACAGGGGAAGAATTCACCCCTCCACTTT. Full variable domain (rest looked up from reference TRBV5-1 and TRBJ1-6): KAGVTQTPRYLIKTRGQQVTLSCSPISGHRSVSWYQQTPGQGLQFLFEYFSETQRNKGNFPGRFSGRQFSNSRSEMNVSTLELGDSALYLCASSGGQGKNSPLHFGNGTRLTVT.

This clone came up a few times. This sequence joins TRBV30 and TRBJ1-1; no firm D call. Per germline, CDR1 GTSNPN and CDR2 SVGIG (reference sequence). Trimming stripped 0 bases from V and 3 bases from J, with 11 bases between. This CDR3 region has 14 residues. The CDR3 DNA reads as TGTGCCTGGAGTGTACTTTCGGCAGACACTGAAGCTTTCTTT. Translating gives CAWSVLSADTEAFF. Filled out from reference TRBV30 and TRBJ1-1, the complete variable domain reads SQTIHQWPATLVQPVGSPLSLECTVEGTSNPNLYWYRQAAGRGLQLLFYSVGIGQISSEVPQNLSASRPQDRQFILSSKKLLLSDSGFYLCAWSVLSADTEAFFGQGTRLTVV.

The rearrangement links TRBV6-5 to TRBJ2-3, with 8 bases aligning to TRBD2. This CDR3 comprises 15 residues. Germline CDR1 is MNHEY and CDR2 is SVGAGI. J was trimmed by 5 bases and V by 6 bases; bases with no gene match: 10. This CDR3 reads CASSLNRGGQDTQYF. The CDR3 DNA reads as TGTGCCAGCAGCCTAAACCGGGGGGGTCAAGATACGCAGTATTTT.

The CDR3 sequence is CASSPSGQSNTGELFF. CDR3 sequence (DNA): TGTGCCAGCAGCCCCTCAGGGCAATCGAACACCGGGGAGCTGTTTTTT. The chain carries TRBV11-3 and TRBJ2-2, with D perhaps TRBD1 (5 bases). The V end lost 5 bases, the J end lost 0 bases, and 13 bases lay between the germline ends. Germline V gives CDR1 SGHNT, CDR2 YENEEA. This CDR3 region has 16 residues.

The CDR3 nucleotides are TGTGCCAGCACTAGCGGGGGGAACACCGGGGAGCTGTTTTTT. Translated, it gives CASTSGGNTGELFF. The chain is built from TRBV2 and TRBJ2-2; 10 bases are shared with TRBD2. The V and J ends lost 7 bases and 1 base, in that order; junction bases with no gene match: 0. The CDR3 is 14 residues long. Germline lookup yields CDR1 SNHLY and CDR2 FYNNEI.

This chain's CDR3 is CAWSVENTIYF. In DNA form, the CDR3 reads TGTGCCTGGAGTGTTGAAAACACCATATATTTT. The chain links TRBV30 to TRBJ1-3; no definite D call. This CDR3 has 11 residues. Trimming removed 0 bases from V and 6 bases from J, with 3 bases in between. Germline CDR1 reads GTSNPN; CDR2 reads SVGIG (reference sequence).

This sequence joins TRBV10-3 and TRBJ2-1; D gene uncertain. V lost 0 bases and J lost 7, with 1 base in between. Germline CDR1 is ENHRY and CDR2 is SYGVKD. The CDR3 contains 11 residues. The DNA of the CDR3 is TGTGCCATCAGTGAGTCTAATGAGCAGTTCTTC. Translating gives CAISESNEQFF.

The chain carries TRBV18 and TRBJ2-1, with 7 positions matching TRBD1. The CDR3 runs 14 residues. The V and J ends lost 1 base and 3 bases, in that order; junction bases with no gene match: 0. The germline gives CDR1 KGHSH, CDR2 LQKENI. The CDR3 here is CASSPRDSYNEQFF. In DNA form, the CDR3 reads TGTGCCAGCTCACCACGGGACAGCTACAATGAGCAGTTCTTC.

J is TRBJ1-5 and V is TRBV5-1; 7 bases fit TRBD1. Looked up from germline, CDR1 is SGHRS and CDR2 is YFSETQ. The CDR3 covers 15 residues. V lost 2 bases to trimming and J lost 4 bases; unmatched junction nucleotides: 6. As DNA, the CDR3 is TGCGCCAGCAGCTTTGACGACAGGGTAAATCAGCCCCAGCATTTT. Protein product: CASSFDDRVNQPQHF.

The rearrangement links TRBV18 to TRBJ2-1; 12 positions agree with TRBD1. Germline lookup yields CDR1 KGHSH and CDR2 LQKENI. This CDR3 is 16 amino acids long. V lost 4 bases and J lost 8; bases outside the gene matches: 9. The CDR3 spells CASSRPGQGAQDEQFF. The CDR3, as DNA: TGTGCCAGCTCACGACCGGGACAGGGGGCGCAGGATGAGCAGTTCTTC.

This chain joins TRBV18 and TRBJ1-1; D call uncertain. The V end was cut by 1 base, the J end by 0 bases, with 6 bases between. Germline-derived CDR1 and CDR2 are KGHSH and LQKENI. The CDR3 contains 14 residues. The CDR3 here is CASSPQDMNTEAFF. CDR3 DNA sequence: TGTGCCAGCTCACCACAGGATATGAACACTGAAGCTTTCTTT.

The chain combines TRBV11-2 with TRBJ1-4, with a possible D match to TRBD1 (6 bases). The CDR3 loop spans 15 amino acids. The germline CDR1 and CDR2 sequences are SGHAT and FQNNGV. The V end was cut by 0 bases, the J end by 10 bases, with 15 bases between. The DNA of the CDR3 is TGTGCCAGCAGCTTAGAGTCGGGGGGCCGAACAAAACTGTTTTTT. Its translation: CASSLESGGRTKLFF.

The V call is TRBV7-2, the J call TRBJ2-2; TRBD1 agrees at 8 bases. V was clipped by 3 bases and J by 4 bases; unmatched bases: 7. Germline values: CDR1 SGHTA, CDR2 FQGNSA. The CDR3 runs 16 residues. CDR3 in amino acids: CASSFDRGLITGELFF. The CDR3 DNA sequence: TGTGCCAGCAGCTTTGACAGGGGCTTAATCACCGGGGAGCTGTTTTTT.

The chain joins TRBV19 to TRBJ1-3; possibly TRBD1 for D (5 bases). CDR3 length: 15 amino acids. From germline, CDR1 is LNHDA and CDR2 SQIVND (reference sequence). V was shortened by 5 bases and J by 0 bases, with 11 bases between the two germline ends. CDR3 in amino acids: CASSPTVSSGNTIYF. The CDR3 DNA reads TGTGCCAGTAGTCCGACAGTTAGCTCTGGAAACACCATATATTTT.

The CDR3 sequence: CASSSQRSTDTQYF. The CDR3 bases are TGTGCCAGCAGCTCCCAACGGTCGACGGATACGCAGTATTTT. The rearrangement joins TRBV7-2 to TRBJ2-3; no clear D. V was clipped by 4 bases and J by 6 bases, with 14 bases between them. This CDR3 contains 14 residues. Germline values: CDR1 SGHTA, CDR2 FQGNSA.